This TCR beta chain was identified in a study of OX40 agonist ivuxolimab in advanced cancers. This table comes from immunoSEQ multiplex PCR, and its TCRdb copy is limited to in-frame clones, with some not included. The sample consists of some 77,000 clones, roughly 88% of them appearing once. For this clone: Its antigen is not known.

Germline V gene sequence: CDR1 MDHEN, CDR2 SYDVKM. The CDR3 is made up of 15 amino acids. Trimming at V came to 10 bases and at J to 3 bases, leaving 14 bases not matched to a gene. General study points: Among some nonresponders, normalized T-cell clonal expansion was also low.

The V call is TRBV28, the J call TRBJ2-7; 8 nucleotides align to TRBD2. The TCR comes from an adult with an advanced solid tumor such as melanoma, head and neck, liver or kidney cancer. The material sequenced was CD4+ or CD8+ T cells sorted from blood, taken in a trial of the OX40 agonist ivuxolimab. The CDR3 sequence: CATTSPSGGLYEQYF. DNA of the CDR3: TGTGCCACCACGTCACCAAGCGGGGGACTCTACGAGCAGTACTTC.